This T cell receptor beta chain is from a study of blood T cell repertoires in COVID-19. In the study overall: The samples span acute and convalescent COVID-19 from the United States, Italy and Spain. The analysed material was cDNA or gDNA that came from T cells, B-cell-depleted T cells, or PBMCs.

In the original processing: Estimation of nucleated cell counts was performed using reference gene primer amplification. TCRdb's copy holds only in-frame clones and misses some; the assay was immunoSEQ multiplex PCR. The D gene and trimming were derived from the DNA, and the V and J assignments and clone size from that table. The sample holds about 290,000 clones, 86% seen once. The ends were cut back, 1 base at V and 0 bases at J, with 9 bases in the middle. CDR3 size: 15 residues. Per germline, CDR1 SGDLS and CDR2 YYNGEE. The sequenced sample was peripheral blood. The receptor was isolated from a woman aged 25 to 39 with active or convalescent COVID-19. This chain links TRBV9 with TRBJ2-3; D is perhaps TRBD2 (5 bases). CDR3 amino acids: CASSVSGPSTDTQYF. In nucleotides, the CDR3 is TGTGCCAGCAGCGTAAGCGGCCCTAGCACAGATACGCAGTATTTT.